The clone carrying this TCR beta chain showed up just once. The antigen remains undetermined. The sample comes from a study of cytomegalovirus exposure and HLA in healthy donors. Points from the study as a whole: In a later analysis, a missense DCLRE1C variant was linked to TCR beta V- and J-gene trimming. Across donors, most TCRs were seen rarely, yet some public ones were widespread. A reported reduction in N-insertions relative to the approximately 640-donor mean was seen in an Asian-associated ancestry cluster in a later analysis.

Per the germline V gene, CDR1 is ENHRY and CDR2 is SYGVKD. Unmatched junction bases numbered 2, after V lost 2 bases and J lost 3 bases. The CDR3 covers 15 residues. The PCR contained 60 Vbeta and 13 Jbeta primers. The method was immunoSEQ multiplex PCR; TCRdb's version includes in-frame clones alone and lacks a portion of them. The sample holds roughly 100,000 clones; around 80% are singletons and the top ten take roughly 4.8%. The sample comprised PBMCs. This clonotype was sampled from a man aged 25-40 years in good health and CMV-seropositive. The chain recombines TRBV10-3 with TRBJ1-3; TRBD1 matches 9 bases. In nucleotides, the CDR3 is TGTGCCATCAGTGAGAACAGGGGGCTTGGAAACACCATATATTTT. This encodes CAISENRGLGNTIYF.